The 9 T cell receptor beta chains presented below share a single source sample, sequenced in a study of T cell responses to AZD1222 COVID-19 vaccine. The data were produced by immunoSEQ multiplex PCR, yet TCRdb's version contains in-frame clones alone and is incomplete. Of tens of thousands of clones listed, approximately 85% are singletons. The source was peripheral blood, collected on day 0 of AZD1222 vaccination. The source is an adult in good health.

The J gene is TRBJ2-2, the V gene TRBV24-1; D may be TRBD2 (6 bases). V was shortened by 9 bases and J by 0 bases, with 10 bases between the two germline ends. Germline lookup yields CDR1 KGHDR and CDR2 SFDVKD. The CDR3 spans 14 residues. CDR3 DNA: TGTGCCACCCAGGCGGGGACGAACACCGGGGAGCTGTTTTTT. Amino acid sequence: CATQAGTNTGELFF.

V is TRBV9 and J is TRBJ2-1; D possibly matches TRBD1 or TRBD2 (5 bases each). The CDR3 spans 16 residues. Germline CDR1 SGDLS, CDR2 YYNGEE. Trimming took 4 bases from V and 0 from J, leaving 14 bases between them. The CDR3 region is CASSHRGGSSYNEQFF. Here the CDR3 DNA reads TGTGCCAGCAGCCATCGGGGCGGCAGCTCCTACAATGAGCAGTTCTTC.

This clone appeared a few times. The V gene is TRBV27, the J gene TRBJ2-7; 9 bases match TRBD1. CDR1 and CDR2 from the germline V gene are MNHEY and SMNVEV (reference sequence). The CDR3 has 14 residues. V was clipped by 6 bases and J by 5 bases; unmatched bases: 8. The DNA of the CDR3 is TGTGCCAGCAGCAAGACAGGGGGTGGGGACGAGCAGTACTTC. It codes for CASSKTGGGDEQYF.

The sample holds one count of this clone. The chain links TRBV20-1 to TRBJ2-7; D is unclear. Germline values: CDR1 DFQATT, CDR2 SNEGSKA (reference sequence). The CDR3 extends over 15 amino acids. V was shortened by 3 bases and J by 0 bases, with 15 bases between the two germline ends. The CDR3: CSASSGSRSSYEQYF. The CDR3 DNA follows: TGCAGTGCTAGTTCGGGCTCAAGGAGCTCCTACGAGCAGTACTTC.

This clone was recorded a few times. The J gene is TRBJ2-7, the V gene TRBV10-1; tentative D call: TRBD2 (6 bases). CDR1 and CDR2 from the germline V gene are WNHNN and SYGVQD (reference sequence). The V end was cut by 6 bases, the J end by 2 bases, with 14 bases between. The CDR3 has 14 amino acids. CDR3 nucleotide sequence: TGCGCCAGCAGCTCCGGGACTGGGACCTACGAGCAGTACTTC. It translates to CASSSGTGTYEQYF.

This chain uses TRBV11-2 with TRBJ2-7; D may be TRBD1 (5 bases). There are 15 residues in the CDR3. In germline, CDR1 is SGHAT, CDR2 FQNNGV. The germline V and J ends were trimmed by 3 bases and 1 base, with 13 bases remaining between them. The CDR3 region is CASSLGQGISYEQYF. The CDR3 nucleotides are TGTGCCAGCAGCTTGGGGCAGGGTATTTCCTACGAGCAGTACTTC.

This clone showed up just once. The V gene is TRBV5-1, the J gene TRBJ2-5; D unresolved. Trimming shortened V by 0 bases and J by 2 bases, and 5 bases separated the two germline ends. Germline assignment: CDR1 SGHRS and CDR2 YFSETQ. The CDR3 contains 13 residues. CDR3 DNA: TGCGCCAGCAGCTTGGACAGACAAGAGACCCAGTACTTC. The encoded protein is CASSLDRQETQYF.

V and J are TRBV10-3 and TRBJ2-2; D is undetermined. CDR3 length: 14 residues. CDR1 and CDR2 from the germline V gene are ENHRY and SYGVKD. Trimming pared 0 bases from V and 8 bases from J, leaving 10 bases between. CDR3 bases: TGTGCCATCAGTGAGTCGCAGTCGCAGGGGGAGCTGTTTTTT. It encodes CAISESQSQGELFF.

This clone occurred a few times. The rearrangement uses TRBV7-6 and TRBJ1-1; D is unresolved. Germline values: CDR1 SGHVS, CDR2 FNYEAQ. V gave up 0 bases and J gave up 1 base, with 3 bases separating them. This CDR3 is built from 13 residues. The CDR3 DNA reads as TGTGCCAGCAGCTTAGCGGAGAACACTGAAGCTTTCTTT. Translation: CASSLAENTEAFF. Variable domain in full (rest from reference TRBV7-6 and TRBJ1-1): GAGVSQSPRYKVTKRGQDVALRCDPISGHVSLYWYRQALGQGPEFLTYFNYEAQQDKSGLPNDRFSAERPEGSISTLTIQRTEQRDSAMYRCASSLAENTEAFFGQGTRLTVV.